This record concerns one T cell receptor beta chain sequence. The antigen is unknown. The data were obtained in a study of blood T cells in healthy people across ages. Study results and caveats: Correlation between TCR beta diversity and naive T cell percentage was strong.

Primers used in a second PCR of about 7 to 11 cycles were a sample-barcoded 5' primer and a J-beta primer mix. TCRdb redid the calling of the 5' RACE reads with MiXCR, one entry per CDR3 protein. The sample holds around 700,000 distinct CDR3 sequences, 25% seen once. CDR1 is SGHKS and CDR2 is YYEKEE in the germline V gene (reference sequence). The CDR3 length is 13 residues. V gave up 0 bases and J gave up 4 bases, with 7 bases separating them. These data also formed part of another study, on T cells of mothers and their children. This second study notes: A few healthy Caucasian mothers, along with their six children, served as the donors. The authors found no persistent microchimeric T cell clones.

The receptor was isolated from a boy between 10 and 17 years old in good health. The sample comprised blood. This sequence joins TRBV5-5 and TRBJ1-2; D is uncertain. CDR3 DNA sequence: TGTGCCAGCAGCTTGGGGGAAATCTATGGCTACACCTTC. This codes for CASSLGEIYGYTF. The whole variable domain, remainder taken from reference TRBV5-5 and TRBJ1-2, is DAGVTQSPTHLIKTRGQQVTLRCSPISGHKSVSWYQQVLGQGPQFIFQYYEKEERGRGNFPDRFSARQFPNYSSELNVNALLLGDSALYLCASSLGEIYGYTFGSGTRLTVV.